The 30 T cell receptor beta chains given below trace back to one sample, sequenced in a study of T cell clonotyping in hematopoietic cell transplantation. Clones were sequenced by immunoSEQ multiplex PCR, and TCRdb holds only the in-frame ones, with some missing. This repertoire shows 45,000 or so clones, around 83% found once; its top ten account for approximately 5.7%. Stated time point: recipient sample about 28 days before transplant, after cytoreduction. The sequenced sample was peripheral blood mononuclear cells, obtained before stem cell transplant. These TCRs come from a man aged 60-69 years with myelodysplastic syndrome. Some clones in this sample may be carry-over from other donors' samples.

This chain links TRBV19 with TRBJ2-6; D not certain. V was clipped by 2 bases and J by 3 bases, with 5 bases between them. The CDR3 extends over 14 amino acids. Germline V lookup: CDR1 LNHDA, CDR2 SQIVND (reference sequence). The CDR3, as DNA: TGTGCCAGTAGTATAAGTAGTGGGGCCAACGTCCTGACTTTC. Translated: CASSISSGANVLTF.

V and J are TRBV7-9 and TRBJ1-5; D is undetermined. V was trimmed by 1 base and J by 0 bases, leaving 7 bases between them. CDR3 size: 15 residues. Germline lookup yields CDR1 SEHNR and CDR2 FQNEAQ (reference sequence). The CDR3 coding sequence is TGTGCCAGCAGCTTAGGGAGGAATAGCAATCAGCCCCAGCATTTT. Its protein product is CASSLGRNSNQPQHF. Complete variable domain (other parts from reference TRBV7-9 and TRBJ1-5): DTGVSQNPRHKITKRGQNVTFRCDPISEHNRLYWYRQTLGQGPEFLTYFQNEAQLEKSRLLSDRFSAERPKGSFSTLEIQRTEQGDSAMYLCASSLGRNSNQPQHFGDGTRLSIL.

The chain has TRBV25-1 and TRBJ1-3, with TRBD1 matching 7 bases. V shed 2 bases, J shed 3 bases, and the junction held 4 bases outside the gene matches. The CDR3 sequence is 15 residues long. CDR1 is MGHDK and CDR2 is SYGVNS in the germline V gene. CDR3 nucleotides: TGTGCCAGCAGTGAACCAGGGGGTGATGGAAACACCATATATTTT. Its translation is CASSEPGGDGNTIYF.

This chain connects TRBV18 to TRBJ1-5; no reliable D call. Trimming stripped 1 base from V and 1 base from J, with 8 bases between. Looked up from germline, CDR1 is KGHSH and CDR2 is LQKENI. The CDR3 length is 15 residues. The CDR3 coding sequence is TGTGCCAGCTCACCACAAGAAGGGAGCAATCAGCCCCAGCATTTT. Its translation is CASSPQEGSNQPQHF. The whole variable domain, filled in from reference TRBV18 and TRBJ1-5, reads NAGVMQNPRHLVRRRGQEARLRCSPMKGHSHVYWYRQLPEEGLKFMVYLQKENIIDESGMPKERFSAEFPKEGPSILRIQQVVRGDSAAYFCASSPQEGSNQPQHFGDGTRLSIL.

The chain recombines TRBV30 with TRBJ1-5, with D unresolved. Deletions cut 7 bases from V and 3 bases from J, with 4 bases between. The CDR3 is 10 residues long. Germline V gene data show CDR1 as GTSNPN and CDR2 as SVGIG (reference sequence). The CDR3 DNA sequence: TGTGCCTTTACCAATCAGCCCCAGCATTTT. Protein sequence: CAFTNQPQHF.

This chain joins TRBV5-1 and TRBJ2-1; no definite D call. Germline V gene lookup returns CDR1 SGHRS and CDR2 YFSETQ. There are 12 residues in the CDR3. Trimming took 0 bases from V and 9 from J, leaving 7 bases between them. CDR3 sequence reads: CASSLGVSEQFF. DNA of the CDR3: TGCGCCAGCAGCTTGGGAGTCAGTGAGCAGTTCTTC.

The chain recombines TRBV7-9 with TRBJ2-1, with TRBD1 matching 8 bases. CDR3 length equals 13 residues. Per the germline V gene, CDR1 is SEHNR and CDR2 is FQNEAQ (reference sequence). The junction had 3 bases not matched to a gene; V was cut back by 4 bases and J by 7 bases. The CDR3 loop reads CASSSRTGNEQFF. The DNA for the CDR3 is TGTGCCAGCAGCTCGCGGACAGGGAATGAGCAGTTCTTC.

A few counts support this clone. The CDR3 here is CASSTYSSSYNSPLHF. CDR3 in DNA: TGTGCCAGCAGCACCTATTCGAGCTCCTATAATTCACCCCTCCACTTT. This chain joins TRBV5-6 and TRBJ1-6; D remains ambiguous. The germline V and J ends were trimmed by 4 bases and 0 bases, with 11 bases remaining between them. The length of the CDR3 is 16 residues. Germline values: CDR1 SGHDT, CDR2 YYEEEE.

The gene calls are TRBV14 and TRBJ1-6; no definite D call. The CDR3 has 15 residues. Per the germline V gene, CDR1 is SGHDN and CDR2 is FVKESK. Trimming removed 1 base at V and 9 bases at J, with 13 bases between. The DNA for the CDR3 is TGTGCCAGCAGCCAAGGAAGGGCATCCGGTTCACCCCTCCACTTT. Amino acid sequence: CASSQGRASGSPLHF.

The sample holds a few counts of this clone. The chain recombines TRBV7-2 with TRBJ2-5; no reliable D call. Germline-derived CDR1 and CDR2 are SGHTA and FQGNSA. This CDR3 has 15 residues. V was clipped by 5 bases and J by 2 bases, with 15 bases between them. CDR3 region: CASSREAVSQETQYF. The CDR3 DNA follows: TGTGCCAGCAGCCGAGAGGCAGTTAGTCAAGAGACCCAGTACTTC.

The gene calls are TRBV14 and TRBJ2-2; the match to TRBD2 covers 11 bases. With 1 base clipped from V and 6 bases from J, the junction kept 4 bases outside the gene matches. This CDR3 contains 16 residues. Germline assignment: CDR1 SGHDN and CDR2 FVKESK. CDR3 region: CASSQARTSGPGELFF. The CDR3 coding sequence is TGTGCCAGCAGCCAAGCGAGGACTAGCGGGCCCGGGGAGCTGTTTTTT.

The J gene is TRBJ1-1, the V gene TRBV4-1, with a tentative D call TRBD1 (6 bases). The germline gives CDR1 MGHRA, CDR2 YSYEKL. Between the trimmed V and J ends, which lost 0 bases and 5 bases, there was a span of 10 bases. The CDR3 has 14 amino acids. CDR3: CASSQDSRGTEAFF. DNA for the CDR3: TGCGCCAGCAGCCAAGATTCCAGGGGTACTGAAGCTTTCTTT.

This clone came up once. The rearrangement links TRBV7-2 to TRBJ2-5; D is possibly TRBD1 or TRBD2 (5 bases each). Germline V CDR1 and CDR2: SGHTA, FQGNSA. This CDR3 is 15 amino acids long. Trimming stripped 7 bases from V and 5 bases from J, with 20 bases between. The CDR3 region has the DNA TGTGCCAGCACCTCGAGGGGCTGGGCGCCGGAGACCCAGTACTTC. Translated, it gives CASTSRGWAPETQYF.

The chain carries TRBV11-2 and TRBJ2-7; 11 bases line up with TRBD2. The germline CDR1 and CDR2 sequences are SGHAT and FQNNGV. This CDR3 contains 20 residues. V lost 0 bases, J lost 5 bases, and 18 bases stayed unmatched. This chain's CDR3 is CASSLEVPGLAGGLGHEQYF. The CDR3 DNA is TGTGCCAGCAGCTTAGAGGTACCGGGGCTAGCGGGGGGTCTAGGCCACGAGCAGTACTTC.

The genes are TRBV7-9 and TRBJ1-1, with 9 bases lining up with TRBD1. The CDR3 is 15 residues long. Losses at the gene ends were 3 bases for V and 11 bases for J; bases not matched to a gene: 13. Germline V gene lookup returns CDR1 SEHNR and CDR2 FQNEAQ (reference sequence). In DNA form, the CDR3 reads TGTGCCAGCAGCTTCTCCGGGACAGGGTATTCTTGGGCTTTCTTT. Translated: CASSFSGTGYSWAFF.

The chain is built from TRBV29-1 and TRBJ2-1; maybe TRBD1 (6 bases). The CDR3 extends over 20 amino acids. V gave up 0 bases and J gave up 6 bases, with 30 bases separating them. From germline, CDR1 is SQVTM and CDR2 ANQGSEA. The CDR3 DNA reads TGCAGCGTTGAAGAGTCCAAAGTCGGATTCCCGGGACACGGGTTCAATGAGCAGTTCTTC. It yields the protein CSVEESKVGFPGHGFNEQFF.

CDR3 loop: CASSRRSNTEAFF. CDR3 nucleotides: TGCGCCAGCAGCCGACGGTCGAACACTGAAGCTTTCTTT. The rearrangement joins TRBV4-3 to TRBJ1-1; D is ambiguous. Germline V gives CDR1 LGHNA, CDR2 YSLEER. V lost 4 bases to trimming and J lost 1 base, with 7 bases between them. The CDR3 contains 13 residues.

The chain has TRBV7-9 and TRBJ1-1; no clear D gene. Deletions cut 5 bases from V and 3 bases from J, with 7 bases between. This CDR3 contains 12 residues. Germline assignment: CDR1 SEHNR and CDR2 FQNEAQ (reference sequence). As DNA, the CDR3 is TGTGCCAGCAGCAACGGGTACACTGAAGCTTTCTTT. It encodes CASSNGYTEAFF. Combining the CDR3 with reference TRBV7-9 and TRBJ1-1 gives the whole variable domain DTGVSQNPRHKITKRGQNVTFRCDPISEHNRLYWYRQTLGQGPEFLTYFQNEAQLEKSRLLSDRFSAERPKGSFSTLEIQRTEQGDSAMYLCASSNGYTEAFFGQGTRLTVV.

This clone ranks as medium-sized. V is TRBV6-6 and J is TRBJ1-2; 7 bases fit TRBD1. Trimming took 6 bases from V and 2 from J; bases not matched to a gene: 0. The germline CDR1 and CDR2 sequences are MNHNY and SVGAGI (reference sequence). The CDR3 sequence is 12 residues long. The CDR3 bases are TGTGCCAGCAGGACAGGGAACTATGGCTACACCTTC. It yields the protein CASRTGNYGYTF.

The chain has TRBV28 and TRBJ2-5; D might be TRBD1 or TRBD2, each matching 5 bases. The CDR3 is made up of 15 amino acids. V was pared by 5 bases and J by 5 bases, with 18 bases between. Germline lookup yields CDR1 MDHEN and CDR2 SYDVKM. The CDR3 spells CASSQTAPEGETQYF. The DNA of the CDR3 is TGTGCCAGCAGTCAAACTGCACCCGAGGGGGAGACCCAGTACTTC.

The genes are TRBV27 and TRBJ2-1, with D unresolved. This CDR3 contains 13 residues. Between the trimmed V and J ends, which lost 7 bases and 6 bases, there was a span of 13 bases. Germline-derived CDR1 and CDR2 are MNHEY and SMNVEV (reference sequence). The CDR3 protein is CASTRSLGNEQFF. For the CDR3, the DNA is TGTGCCAGCACCCGGTCCTTAGGCAATGAGCAGTTCTTC.

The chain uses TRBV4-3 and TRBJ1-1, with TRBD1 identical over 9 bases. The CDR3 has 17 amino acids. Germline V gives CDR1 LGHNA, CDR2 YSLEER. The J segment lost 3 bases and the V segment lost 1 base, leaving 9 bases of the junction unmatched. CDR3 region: CASSQALPTGGDTEAFF. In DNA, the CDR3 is TGCGCCAGCAGCCAAGCCCTACCGACAGGGGGGGACACTGAAGCTTTCTTT.

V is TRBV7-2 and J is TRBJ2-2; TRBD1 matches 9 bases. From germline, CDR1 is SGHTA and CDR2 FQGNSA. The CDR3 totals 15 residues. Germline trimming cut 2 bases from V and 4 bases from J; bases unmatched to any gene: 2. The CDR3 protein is CASSLSQGATGELFF. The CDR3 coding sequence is TGTGCCAGCAGCTTATCACAGGGGGCCACCGGGGAGCTGTTTTTT.

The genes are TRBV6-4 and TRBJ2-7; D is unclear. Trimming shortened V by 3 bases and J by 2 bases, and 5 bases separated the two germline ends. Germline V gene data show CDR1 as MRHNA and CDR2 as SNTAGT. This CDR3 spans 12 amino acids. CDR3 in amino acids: CASSETTYEQYF. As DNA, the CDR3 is TGTGCCAGCAGTGAGACAACCTACGAGCAGTACTTC.

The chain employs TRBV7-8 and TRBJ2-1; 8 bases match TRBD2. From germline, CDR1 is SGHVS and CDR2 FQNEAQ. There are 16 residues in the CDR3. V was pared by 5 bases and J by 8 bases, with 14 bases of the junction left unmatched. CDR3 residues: CASSPWTSQFADEQFF. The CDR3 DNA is TGTGCCAGCAGCCCCTGGACTAGCCAATTTGCGGATGAGCAGTTCTTC. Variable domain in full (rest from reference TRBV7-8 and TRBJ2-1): GAGVSQSPRYKVAKRGQDVALRCDPISGHVSLFWYQQALGQGPEFLTYFQNEAQLDKSGLPSDRFFAERPEGSVSTLKIQRTQQEDSAVYLCASSPWTSQFADEQFFGPGTRLTVL.

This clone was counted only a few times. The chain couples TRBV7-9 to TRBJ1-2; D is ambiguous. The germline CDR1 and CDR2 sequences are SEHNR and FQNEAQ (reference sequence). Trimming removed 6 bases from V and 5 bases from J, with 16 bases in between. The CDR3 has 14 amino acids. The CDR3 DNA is TGTGCCAGCAGACCGCTCGTGGAAGGGTATGGCTACACCTTC. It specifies CASRPLVEGYGYTF.

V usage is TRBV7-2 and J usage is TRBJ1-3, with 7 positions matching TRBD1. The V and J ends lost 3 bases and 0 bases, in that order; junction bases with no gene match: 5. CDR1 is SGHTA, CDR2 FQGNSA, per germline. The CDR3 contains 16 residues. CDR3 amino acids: CASSLTGPRSGNTIYF. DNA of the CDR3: TGTGCCAGCAGCTTGACAGGGCCCCGCTCTGGAAACACCATATATTTT.

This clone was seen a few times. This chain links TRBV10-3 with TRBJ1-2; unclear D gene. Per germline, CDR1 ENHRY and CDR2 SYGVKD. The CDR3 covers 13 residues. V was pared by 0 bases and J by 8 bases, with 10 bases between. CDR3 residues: CAISESREEGYTF. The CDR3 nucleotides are TGTGCCATCAGTGAGTCGCGGGAGGAAGGCTACACCTTC.

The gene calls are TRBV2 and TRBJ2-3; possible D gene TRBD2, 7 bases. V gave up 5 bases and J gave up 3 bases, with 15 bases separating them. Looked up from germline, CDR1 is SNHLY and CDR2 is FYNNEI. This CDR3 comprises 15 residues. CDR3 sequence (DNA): TGTGCCAGCAGTCAAAGGGGGGGGTGGACAGATACGCAGTATTTT. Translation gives CASSQRGGWTDTQYF.

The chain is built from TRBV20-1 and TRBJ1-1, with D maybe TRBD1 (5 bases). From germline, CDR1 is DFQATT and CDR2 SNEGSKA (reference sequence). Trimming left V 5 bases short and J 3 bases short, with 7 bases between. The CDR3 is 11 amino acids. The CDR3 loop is CSAQGYTEAFF. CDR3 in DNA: TGCAGTGCTCAGGGCTACACTGAAGCTTTCTTT.